This T cell receptor beta chain stems from a study of T cell responses to AZD1222 COVID-19 vaccine. Whole-study results and caveats: Along spike, vaccine-associated CD4 TCRs were found throughout, with dominance at 160-218 and 743-854. Spike-specific TCR repertoires showed rising breadth and depth after two AZD1222 doses. Most donors were white British, females outnumbered males, and clonal diversity was possibly underestimated.

Method: immunoSEQ multiplex PCR; TCRdb's copy keeps in-frame clones and lacks some. The sample has some 88,000 clones, about 91% seen once. Of note for this clone: Its antigen is not identified.

The specimen comprised peripheral blood, sampled on day 0 of AZD1222 vaccination. The receptor's source is an adult in good health.

The DNA for the CDR3 is TGTGCCTGGAACAGGGGAGACAATCAGCCCCAGCATTTT. This sequence encodes CAWNRGDNQPQHF. The chain links TRBV30 to TRBJ1-5, with TRBD1 matching over 7 bases. V shed 4 bases, J shed 3 bases, and the junction held 3 bases outside the gene matches. Germline V gene sequence: CDR1 GTSNPN, CDR2 SVGIG (reference sequence). The CDR3 runs 13 residues.